This T cell receptor (beta chain) emerged from a study of blood T cell repertoires in COVID-19. The CDR3 runs 16 residues. Per the germline V gene, CDR1 is LGHDT and CDR2 is YNNKEL (reference sequence). The V segment lost 1 base and the J segment 6 bases; nucleotides outside the gene matches: 10. The method was immunoSEQ multiplex PCR; TCRdb's version includes in-frame clones alone and lacks a portion of them. The sample has approximately 96,000 clones, 70% to 90% seen once; the top ten hold 2.9%. Sequenced input: peripheral blood. The chain joins TRBV3-1 (or the pseudogene TRBV3-2) to TRBJ2-7; 9 bases align to TRBD1. The clonotype was recovered from a woman older than 75 with acute or convalescent COVID-19. CDR3 DNA sequence: TGTGCCAGCAGCCAAGTAATCGGGACAGGGTCTTCCGAGCAGTACTTC. Its translation: CASSQVIGTGSSEQYF.